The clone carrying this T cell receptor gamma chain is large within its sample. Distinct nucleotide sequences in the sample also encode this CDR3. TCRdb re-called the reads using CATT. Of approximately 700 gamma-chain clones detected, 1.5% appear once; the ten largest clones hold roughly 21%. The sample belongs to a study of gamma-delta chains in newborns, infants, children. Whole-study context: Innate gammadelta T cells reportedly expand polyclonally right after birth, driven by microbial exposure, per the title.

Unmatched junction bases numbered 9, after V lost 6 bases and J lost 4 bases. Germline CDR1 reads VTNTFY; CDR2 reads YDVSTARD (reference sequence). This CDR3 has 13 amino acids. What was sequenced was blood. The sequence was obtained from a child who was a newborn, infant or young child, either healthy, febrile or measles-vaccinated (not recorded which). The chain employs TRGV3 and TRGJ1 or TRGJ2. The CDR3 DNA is TGTGCCACCTGGTACCCCCCGTATTATAAGAAACTCTTT. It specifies CATWYPPYYKKLF.